Listed here are 27 T cell receptor beta chains from one sample, sequenced in a study of shared clonotypes between healthy human individuals. Assay: immunoSEQ multiplex PCR; the TCRdb copy retains only in-frame clones and omits some. The top ten clones hold roughly 0.15% of a sample with a few million clones, approximately 92% of them seen once. The sample was naive CD4+ T cells sorted from blood. Subset described: CD45RA+ positively selected. The receptors were sampled from a man younger than 30 in good health.

The chain joins TRBV5-1 to TRBJ2-7; TRBD1 agrees at 8 bases. V trimming: 4 bases; J trimming: 3 bases; junction bases outside the gene matches: 6. Germline V gives CDR1 SGHRS, CDR2 YFSETQ. The CDR3 contains 14 residues. CDR3 bases: TGCGCCAGCAGCGCTCTCGGACAGGGCTACGAGCAGTACTTC. Its translation is CASSALGQGYEQYF.

This clone was seen a single time. The chain joins TRBV4-1 to TRBJ2-2; D is uncertain. The V and J ends lost 1 base and 1 base respectively, with 7 bases between them. CDR1 and CDR2 (germline): MGHRA, YSYEKL. The CDR3 length is 15 residues. The CDR3, as DNA: TGCGCCAGCAGCCAAGGGATCGGGAACACCGGGGAGCTGTTTTTT. Protein product: CASSQGIGNTGELFF.

The chain recombines TRBV20-1 with TRBJ1-5; D is ambiguous. Germline assignment: CDR1 DFQATT and CDR2 SNEGSKA (reference sequence). This CDR3 has 11 residues. The CDR3 bases are TGCAGGGTTAGACGCAATCAGCCCCAGCATTTT. Protein sequence: CRVRRNQPQHF.

As regards this clone: Other DNA variants within this sample encode the same CDR3. The chain joins TRBV11-3 to TRBJ2-1; D is unclear. Germline lookup yields CDR1 SGHNT and CDR2 YENEEA. V was cut by 4 bases and J by 1 base, with 8 bases left in between. This CDR3 has 14 amino acids. CDR3 sequence: CASSSSSSYNEQFF. In nucleotides, the CDR3 is TGTGCCAGCAGCTCCTCTTCGTCCTACAATGAGCAGTTCTTC.

The genes are TRBV11-3 and TRBJ2-3; tentatively, D is TRBD1 or TRBD2 (5 bases each). With 5 bases removed from V and 0 bases from J, the gap between germline ends came to 15 bases. From germline, CDR1 is SGHNT and CDR2 YENEEA. This CDR3 is built from 16 residues. CDR3 nucleotide sequence: TGTGCCAGCAGCAGAGGGGCAGGAGCAAGCACAGATACGCAGTATTTT. Protein: CASSRGAGASTDTQYF.

This chain uses TRBV19 with TRBJ2-2; D tentatively fits TRBD1 or TRBD2 (5 bases each). The CDR3 totals 13 residues. V was clipped by 7 bases and J by 5 bases, with 11 bases between them. The germline V gene has CDR1 LNHDA and CDR2 SQIVND (reference sequence). CDR3 sequence (DNA): TGTGCCAGTAAGGTTGGGGGAACCGGGGAGCTGTTTTTT. This codes for CASKVGGTGELFF.

This chain joins TRBV6-5 and TRBJ1-2; D gene ambiguous. The CDR3 length is 15 residues. The V end was cut by 0 bases, the J end by 2 bases, with 10 bases between. The germline CDR1 and CDR2 sequences are MNHEY and SVGAGI. The CDR3 DNA sequence: TGTGCCAGCAGTTACTCGAGATACGGGAACTATGGCTACACCTTC. Residues: CASSYSRYGNYGYTF.

The chain has TRBV5-6 and TRBJ1-5; 8 nucleotides agree with TRBD1. This CDR3 comprises 15 residues. Germline values: CDR1 SGHDT, CDR2 YYEEEE. Unmatched junction bases numbered 6, after V lost 5 bases and J lost 2 bases. The CDR3 loop is CASSRDRFCNQPQHF. The CDR3 DNA reads as TGTGCCAGCAGTCGGGACAGGTTTTGCAATCAGCCCCAGCATTTT.

The V and J genes are TRBV7-2 and TRBJ2-5; TRBD1 or TRBD2 may be the D gene (5 bases each). Trimming shortened V by 5 bases and J by 0 bases, and 13 bases separated the two germline ends. CDR3 length equals 15 residues. Per germline, CDR1 SGHTA and CDR2 FQGNSA. The CDR3 DNA sequence: TGTGCCAGCAGCCGGGACGGACCGTACCAAGAGACCCAGTACTTC. It codes for CASSRDGPYQETQYF.

The V gene is TRBV30, the J gene TRBJ1-2; 9 bases map to TRBD1. The CDR3 contains 12 residues. Losses at the gene ends were 2 bases for V and 9 bases for J; bases not matched to a gene: 4. Germline CDR1 GTSNPN, CDR2 SVGIG (reference sequence). The CDR3 DNA reads TGTGCCTGGAGTCCCGGACAGGGGAGCTACACCTTC. This gives the protein CAWSPGQGSYTF. Based on the CDR3 plus reference TRBV30 and TRBJ1-2, the full variable domain is SQTIHQWPATLVQPVGSPLSLECTVEGTSNPNLYWYRQAAGRGLQLLFYSVGIGQISSEVPQNLSASRPQDRQFILSSKKLLLSDSGFYLCAWSPGQGSYTFGSGTRLTVV.

The rearrangement uses TRBV5-1 and TRBJ1-2; no clear D gene. Trimming left V 4 bases short and J 4 bases short, with 17 bases between. Germline CDR1 SGHRS, CDR2 YFSETQ. The CDR3 has 15 residues. The CDR3 region is CASSPLGPMIYGYTF. The CDR3 nucleotides are TGCGCCAGCAGCCCCCTTGGCCCCATGATCTATGGCTACACCTTC.

The chain carries TRBV2 and TRBJ1-1; 8 bases align to TRBD1. V shed 7 bases, J shed 2 bases, and the junction held 9 bases outside the gene matches. From germline, CDR1 is SNHLY and CDR2 FYNNEI. This CDR3 comprises 15 residues. The CDR3 protein is CASTPDTGGNTEAFF. CDR3 in DNA: TGTGCCAGCACCCCGGATACAGGGGGAAACACTGAAGCTTTCTTT.

The chain uses TRBV2 and TRBJ2-7; 9 bases line up with TRBD1. The CDR3 has 18 residues. After removal of 8 bases from V and 2 bases from J, the junction contained 19 bases not matched to a gene. The germline V gene encodes CDR1 SNHLY and CDR2 FYNNEI. CDR3 DNA: TGTGCCAGCGCAGGGCGGTCCCCGGGACAGGGAAAGACCTACGAGCAGTACTTC. This sequence encodes CASAGRSPGQGKTYEQYF.

This sequence joins TRBV30 and TRBJ2-2; 7 bases map to TRBD1. CDR1 and CDR2 (germline): GTSNPN, SVGIG (reference sequence). CDR3 length: 14 amino acids. V lost 4 bases and J lost 4; bases outside the gene matches: 6. DNA for the CDR3: TGTGCCTGGAATATAAAGGGGGCCACCGGGGAGCTGTTTTTT. Protein: CAWNIKGATGELFF.

A note on this clone: The sample has other DNA sequences that encode this CDR3 too. The chain recombines TRBV5-1 with TRBJ2-7; 7 nucleotides line up with TRBD1. This CDR3 has 13 amino acids. V was clipped by 4 bases and J by 7 bases; unmatched bases: 8. The germline V gene has CDR1 SGHRS and CDR2 YFSETQ. CDR3 nucleotides: TGCGCCAGCAGCCCCCTGAGGGGGCGTGAGCAGTACTTC. This encodes CASSPLRGREQYF.

This clone was seen only a few times. The chain joins TRBV2 to TRBJ2-5, with 11 nucleotides matching TRBD1. This CDR3 comprises 14 residues. V dropped 7 bases and J dropped 3; count of bases not matched to a gene: 4. The germline V gene has CDR1 SNHLY and CDR2 FYNNEI. CDR3 residues: CASNQGQGEETQYF. The CDR3 coding sequence is TGTGCCAGCAACCAGGGACAGGGGGAAGAGACCCAGTACTTC.

This CDR3 reads CASAISGANVLTF. CDR3 in DNA: TGTGCCAGCGCTATTTCTGGGGCCAACGTCCTGACTTTC. The chain links TRBV7-2 to TRBJ2-6; D not certain. V was trimmed by 8 bases and J by 1 base, leaving 6 bases between them. The CDR3 contains 13 residues. Per germline, CDR1 SGHTA and CDR2 FQGNSA.

Of note for this clone: This sample also contains other DNA sequences that code for the same CDR3. CDR3 bases: TGTGCCTGGAGTGATCTGGATACGCAGTATTTT. Translating gives CAWSDLDTQYF. J is TRBJ2-3 and V is TRBV30; D call uncertain. Germline V gene data show CDR1 as GTSNPN and CDR2 as SVGIG (reference sequence). The CDR3 loop spans 11 amino acids. Trimming pared 1 base from V and 6 bases from J, leaving 5 bases between.

The V call is TRBV6-1, the J call TRBJ1-4; no clear D gene. Between the trimmed V and J ends, which lost 5 bases and 0 bases, there was a span of 4 bases. Germline V gene lookup returns CDR1 MNHNS and CDR2 SASEGT. This CDR3 comprises 13 residues. The chain's CDR3 is CASSFTTNEKLFF. The CDR3 nucleotides read TGTGCCAGCAGTTTTACAACTAATGAAAAACTGTTTTTT.

V usage is TRBV5-1 and J usage is TRBJ2-4, with D perhaps TRBD2 (6 bases). The V gene lost 2 bases and the J gene lost 5 bases, with 11 bases spanning the gap. In germline, CDR1 is SGHRS, CDR2 YFSETQ. This CDR3 spans 14 amino acids. The CDR3 bases are TGCGCCAGCAGCTTCTTAGGAGGGGAAAACATTCAGTACTTC. Protein: CASSFLGGENIQYF.

This rearrangement joins TRBV2 to TRBJ2-1, with a possible D match to TRBD2 (6 bases). The germline CDR1 and CDR2 sequences are SNHLY and FYNNEI. Trimming removed 6 bases from V and 8 bases from J, with 23 bases in between. This CDR3 has 16 residues. CDR3 in amino acids: CASRGDLATRRHEQFF. CDR3 nucleotide sequence: TGTGCCAGCAGGGGCGATCTAGCGACCCGGAGACATGAGCAGTTCTTC. Drawing the rest from reference TRBV2 and TRBJ2-1, the complete variable domain is EPEVTQTPSHQVTQMGQEVILRCVPISNHLYFYWYRQILGQKVEFLVSFYNNEISEKSEIFDDQFSVERPDGSNFTLKIRSTKLEDSAMYFCASRGDLATRRHEQFFGPGTRLTVL.

The chain recombines TRBV7-9 with TRBJ2-7; D is perhaps TRBD1 (5 bases). The CDR3 runs 12 residues. V lost 9 bases and J lost 3, with 12 bases in between. CDR1 and CDR2 (germline): SEHNR, FQNEAQ (reference sequence). The CDR3 DNA reads as TGTGCCAGTGCCTTAGGGGTCTACGAGCAGTACTTC. Translation gives CASALGVYEQYF. Together with reference TRBV7-9 and TRBJ2-7, the CDR3 gives the full variable domain: DTGVSQNPRHKITKRGQNVTFRCDPISEHNRLYWYRQTLGQGPEFLTYFQNEAQLEKSRLLSDRFSAERPKGSFSTLEIQRTEQGDSAMYLCASALGVYEQYFGPGTRLTVT.

This chain joins TRBV6-1 and TRBJ2-5, with 10 bases that match TRBD1. Germline values: CDR1 MNHNS, CDR2 SASEGT. This CDR3 has 15 residues. The J segment lost 1 base and the V segment lost 3 bases, leaving 2 bases of the junction unmatched. CDR3 DNA: TGTGCCAGCAGTGACGGACAGGGGGTCCAAGAGACCCAGTACTTC. As protein: CASSDGQGVQETQYF.

CDR3 loop: CASSLFPTRGRGGDQPQHF. Written as DNA, the CDR3 is TGTGCCAGTAGTCTTTTCCCCACCCGGGGCAGGGGGGGGGATCAGCCCCAGCATTTT. This sequence joins TRBV19 and TRBJ1-5; TRBD1 agrees at 7 bases. J gave up 5 bases and V 5 bases, and 21 bases lay outside the gene matches. Germline CDR1 and CDR2: LNHDA and SQIVND (reference sequence). This CDR3 region has 19 residues.

The chain has TRBV7-9 and TRBJ1-2, with unresolved D. Deletions cut 6 bases from V and 7 bases from J, with 15 bases between. The CDR3 is 13 amino acids. Germline CDR1 and CDR2: SEHNR and FQNEAQ (reference sequence). CDR3 sequence reads: CASRQDNLPGYTF. DNA of the CDR3: TGTGCCAGCAGACAAGACAATCTTCCTGGCTACACCTTC.

The chain joins TRBV7-3 to TRBJ2-1; D is unclear. CDR3 length: 12 residues. Germline V gene lookup returns CDR1 SGHTA and CDR2 FQGTGA. V was clipped by 2 bases and J by 8 bases, with 7 bases between them. CDR3 residues: CASSLSGYEQFF. The CDR3 bases are TGTGCCAGCAGCTTATCGGGCTATGAGCAGTTCTTC.

This chain uses TRBV2 with TRBJ1-5; D is unresolved. CDR3 size: 15 residues. Germline CDR1 SNHLY, CDR2 FYNNEI. The V end was cut by 1 base, the J end by 5 bases, with 12 bases between. The CDR3 spells CASSEERSIDQPQHF. DNA of the CDR3: TGTGCCAGCAGTGAAGAGAGGTCGATCGATCAGCCCCAGCATTTT. The variable domain in full, completed from reference TRBV2 and TRBJ1-5, reads EPEVTQTPSHQVTQMGQEVILRCVPISNHLYFYWYRQILGQKVEFLVSFYNNEISEKSEIFDDQFSVERPDGSNFTLKIRSTKLEDSAMYFCASSEERSIDQPQHFGDGTRLSIL.